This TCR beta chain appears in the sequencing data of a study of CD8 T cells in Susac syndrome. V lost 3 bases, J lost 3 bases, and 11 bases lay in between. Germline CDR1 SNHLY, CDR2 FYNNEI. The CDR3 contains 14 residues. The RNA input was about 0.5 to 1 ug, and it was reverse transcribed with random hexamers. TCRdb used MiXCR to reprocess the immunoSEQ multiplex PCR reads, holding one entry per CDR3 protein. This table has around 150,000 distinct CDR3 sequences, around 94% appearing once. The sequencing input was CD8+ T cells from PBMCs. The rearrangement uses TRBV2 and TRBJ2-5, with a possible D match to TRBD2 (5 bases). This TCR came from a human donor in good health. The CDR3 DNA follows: TGTGCCAGCAGTGAGAACCTAGCTGAAGAGACCCAGTACTTC. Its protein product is CASSENLAEETQYF.